Listed here are 5 T cell receptor beta chains from one sample, sequenced in a study of T cells after yellow fever vaccination. One entry per CDR3 protein, called by TCRdb with MiXCR from the 5' RACE reads. Among fewer than 450,000 distinct CDR3 sequences listed, under 14% were seen once. The source was PBMCs, collected on the day of the first yellow fever vaccination. The receptors stem from a man between 18 and 29 years old who received the YFV17D yellow fever vaccine.

At least ten counts were recorded for this clonotype. The chain links TRBV6-1 to TRBJ2-3, with TRBD2 identical over 10 bases. Looked up from germline, CDR1 is MNHNS and CDR2 is SASEGT. V was pared by 2 bases and J by 4 bases, with 6 bases of the junction left unmatched. CDR3 length equals 16 residues. Written as DNA, the CDR3 is TGTGCCAGCAGTGAAAGGAGACTAGCGGGCGCAGATACGCAGTATTTT. As protein: CASSERRLAGADTQYF.

This clonotype was recorded a few times. The V and J genes are TRBV7-9 and TRBJ1-1; TRBD1 matches 9 bases. CDR3 size: 14 residues. Losses at the gene ends were 3 bases for V and 4 bases for J; bases not matched to a gene: 3. Looked up from germline, CDR1 is SEHNR and CDR2 is FQNEAQ (reference sequence). CDR3 in DNA: TGTGCCAGCAGCTTCAGGGGACAGGGCACTGAAGCTTTCTTT. Its protein product is CASSFRGQGTEAFF.

V gene TRBV4-3 combines with J gene TRBJ2-1; D unclear. Per the germline V gene, CDR1 is LGHNA and CDR2 is YSLEER. V lost 0 bases, J lost 2 bases, and 8 bases lay in between. The CDR3 spans 15 residues. The CDR3 here is CASSQDGSTYNEQFF. DNA for the CDR3: TGCGCCAGCAGCCAAGACGGATCCACCTACAATGAGCAGTTCTTC.

The CDR3 nucleotides are TGTGCCAGTACAGGGAACTCCTACGAGCAGTACTTC. This sequence encodes CASTGNSYEQYF. This chain links TRBV19 with TRBJ2-7; D possibly corresponds to TRBD1 (5 bases). V was pared by 7 bases and J by 0 bases, with 7 bases between. The germline CDR1 and CDR2 sequences are LNHDA and SQIVND (reference sequence). The CDR3 is 12 amino acids.

J is TRBJ2-1 and V is TRBV6-2 or TRBV6-3; 8 nucleotides align to TRBD2. Trimming took 0 bases from V and 2 from J; bases not matched to a gene: 0. The CDR3 contains 15 residues. CDR1 MNHEY and CDR2 SVGEGT come from the germline V gene. For the CDR3, the DNA is TGTGCCAGCAGTTACTCAGCGGGGGCCTACAATGAGCAGTTCTTC. Translating it yields CASSYSAGAYNEQFF.